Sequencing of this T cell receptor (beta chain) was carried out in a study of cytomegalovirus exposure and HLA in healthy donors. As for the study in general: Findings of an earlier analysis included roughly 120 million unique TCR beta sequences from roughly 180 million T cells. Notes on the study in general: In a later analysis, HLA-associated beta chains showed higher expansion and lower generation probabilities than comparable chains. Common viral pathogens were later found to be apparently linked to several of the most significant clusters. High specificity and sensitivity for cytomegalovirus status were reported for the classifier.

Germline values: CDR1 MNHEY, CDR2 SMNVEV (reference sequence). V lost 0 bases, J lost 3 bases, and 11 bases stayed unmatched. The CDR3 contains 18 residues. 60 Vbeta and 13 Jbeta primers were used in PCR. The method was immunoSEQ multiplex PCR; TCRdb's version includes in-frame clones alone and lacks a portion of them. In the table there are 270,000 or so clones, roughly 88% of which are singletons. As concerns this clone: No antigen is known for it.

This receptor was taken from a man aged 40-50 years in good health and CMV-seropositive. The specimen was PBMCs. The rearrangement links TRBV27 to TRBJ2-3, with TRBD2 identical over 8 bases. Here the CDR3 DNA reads TGTGCCAGCAGTTTATCCCCGACTAGCGAGACAGATACAGATACGCAGTATTTT. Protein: CASSLSPTSETDTDTQYF.